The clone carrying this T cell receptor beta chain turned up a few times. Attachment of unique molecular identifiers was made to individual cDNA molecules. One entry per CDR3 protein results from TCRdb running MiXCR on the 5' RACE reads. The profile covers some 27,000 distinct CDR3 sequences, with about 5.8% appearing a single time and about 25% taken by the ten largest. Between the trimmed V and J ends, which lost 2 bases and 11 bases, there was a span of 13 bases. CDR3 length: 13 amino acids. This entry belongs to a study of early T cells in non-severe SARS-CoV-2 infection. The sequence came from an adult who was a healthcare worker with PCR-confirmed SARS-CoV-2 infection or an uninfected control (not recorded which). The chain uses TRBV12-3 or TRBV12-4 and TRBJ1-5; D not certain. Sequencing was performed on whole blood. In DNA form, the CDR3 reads TGTGCCAGCAGTTTACAAGGCAATCCGGCCCAGCATTTT. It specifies CASSLQGNPAQHF.